These T cell receptor beta chains were read from a single sample in a study of cytomegalovirus exposure and HLA in healthy donors. This table comes from immunoSEQ multiplex PCR, and its TCRdb copy is limited to in-frame clones, with some not included. The sample contains fewer than 250,000 clones, 79% of which appear only once. Sample: PBMCs. These receptors were obtained from a young woman in good health and CMV-seronegative. Each CDR3 is given with its conserved first and last residue. A D gene is named only where the DNA matches it firmly. Clone size is stated in some rows and not others, as once, few, many or a class when expanded.

clone_size | j_call | d_call | v_call | cdr3_nt | cdr3_aa
few | TRBJ2-1 | TRBD2 | TRBV28 | TGTGCCAGCAGCCGGGACTCGGGACTAGCCGCTGGTGAGCAGTTCTTC | CASSRDSGLAAGEQFF
- | TRBJ1-5 | TRBD1 | TRBV28 | TGTGCCAGCAGTTTTCTTACGACAGGGGTCCAGCCCCAGCATTTT | CASSFLTTGVQPQHF
few | TRBJ2-6 | TRBD2 | TRBV28 | TGTGCCAGCAGGGGCGGGGGGGCCTCTGGGGCCAACGTCCTGACTTTC | CASRGGGASGANVLTF
- | TRBJ1-1 | - | TRBV12-5 | TGTGCTAGTGGTTTGGCCGCCGGGGGGCCGAACACTGAAGCTTTCTTT | CASGLAAGGPNTEAFF
- | TRBJ2-4 | - | TRBV5-6 | TGTGCCAGCAGCTCTGACACGATAGCCAAAAACATTCAGTACTTC | CASSSDTIAKNIQYF
- | TRBJ2-1 | TRBD2 | TRBV27 | TGTGCCAGCAGCATAGCGGGAGGGTCATACAATGAGCAGTTCTTC | CASSIAGGSYNEQFF
few | TRBJ2-7 | TRBD2 | TRBV5-4 | TGTGCCAGCAGCCCGGCCGGGACTACCGACTACGAGCAGTACTTC | CASSPAGTTDYEQYF
- | TRBJ1-4 | TRBD1 | TRBV5-1 | TGCGCCAGCAGCTTAGACAGGGGGGATGAAAAACTGTTTTTT | CASSLDRGDEKLFF
- | TRBJ1-1 | - | TRBV6-5 | TGTGCCAGCAGTACAACCAAGAACACTGAAGCTTTCTTT | CASSTTKNTEAFF
- | TRBJ1-2 | - | TRBV19 | TGTGCCAGTAGTATAAACGGAGGGGCTAAGAACTATGGCTACACCTTC | CASSINGGAKNYGYTF